The 12 T cell receptor beta chains below were found in one sample sequenced in a study of blood T cells in healthy people across ages. A second PCR of 7 to 11 cycles used a sample-barcoded 5' primer and a J-beta primer mix. TCRdb independently ran MiXCR on the 5' RACE reads; one entry per CDR3 protein. The sample carries 650,000 to 1,000,000 distinct CDR3 sequences, about 47% recorded once. The specimen was blood. The receptors derive from a man older than 75 in good health.

The chain combines TRBV7-9 with TRBJ2-7, with D hard to call. The CDR3 has 14 residues. With 1 base removed from V and 3 bases from J, the gap between germline ends came to 10 bases. Germline lookup yields CDR1 SEHNR and CDR2 FQNEAQ (reference sequence). The CDR3 DNA reads as TGTGCCAGCAGCTTAGACCCCTCGGGCTACGAGCAGTACTTC. Its protein is CASSLDPSGYEQYF.

The chain employs TRBV7-2 and TRBJ1-1; no clear D gene. This CDR3 has 14 amino acids. Germline assignment: CDR1 SGHTA and CDR2 FQGNSA. The ends were cut back, 5 bases at V and 1 base at J, with 11 bases in the middle. The CDR3 bases are TGTGCCAGCAGCCCTGGTCCCACGAACACTGAAGCTTTCTTT. This sequence encodes CASSPGPTNTEAFF.

The chain recombines TRBV20-1 with TRBJ2-6; D not certain. Germline V CDR1 and CDR2: DFQATT, SNEGSKA (reference sequence). This CDR3 is 14 amino acids long. V lost 0 bases and J lost 3, with 6 bases in between. CDR3 region: CSARDPGGANVLTF. The DNA for the CDR3 is TGCAGTGCTAGAGATCCGGGTGGGGCCAACGTCCTGACTTTC.

Comment on this clonotype: The junction departs from the called germline gene at one end, perhaps through a read error. V gene TRBV25-1 combines with J gene TRBJ2-3; 11 bases line up with TRBD2. This CDR3 is 14 amino acids long. CDR1 MGHDK and CDR2 SYGVNS come from the germline V gene. In DNA form, the CDR3 reads TGTGCTAGCAGTGTAGCGGGGGGGCAAGATACGCAGTATTTT. Translated, it gives CASSVAGGQDTQYF.

This clonotype showed up many times. The genes are TRBV7-2 and TRBJ2-1; perhaps TRBD1 as D (6 bases). This CDR3 is 15 amino acids long. Germline V gene lookup returns CDR1 SGHTA and CDR2 FQGNSA. V was clipped by 7 bases and J by 4 bases, with 17 bases between them. In DNA form, the CDR3 reads TGTGCCAGCACCTTGATAGGACAGCCTTACAATGAGCAGTTCTTC. Translated, it gives CASTLIGQPYNEQFF.

V and J are TRBV20-1 and TRBJ2-3, with TRBD2 matching 11 bases. This CDR3 is 15 amino acids long. Trimming cost V 6 bases and J 1 base; bases outside gene matches: 6. Germline CDR1 reads DFQATT; CDR2 reads SNEGSKA (reference sequence). In DNA form, the CDR3 reads TGCAGTGCCTCCACTAGCGGGAGTGGCACAGATACGCAGTATTTT. Protein: CSASTSGSGTDTQYF.

Of note for this clonotype: The junction shows a germline mismatch at one end, possibly a read error. The V and J genes are TRBV12-3 or TRBV12-4 and TRBJ2-6, with D tentatively TRBD1 (5 bases). The CDR3 spans 15 residues. The CDR3 is CASSPWQSGANILTF. CDR3 DNA: TGTGCCAGCAGTCCATGGCAATCTGGGGCCAACATCCTGACTTTC.

The genes are TRBV6-2 or TRBV6-3 and TRBJ2-3; 7 bases line up with TRBD1. Trimming took 5 bases from V and 5 from J; bases not matched to a gene: 10. The CDR3 loop spans 15 amino acids. Germline lookup yields CDR1 MNHEY and CDR2 SVGEGT. Here the CDR3 DNA reads TGTGCCAGCAGTACACCCAGGGGGTCCGGAGATACGCAGTATTTT. As protein: CASSTPRGSGDTQYF.

This chain connects TRBV7-3 to TRBJ2-7, with D possibly matching TRBD2 (6 bases). Trimming took 1 base from V and 3 from J, leaving 13 bases between them. Germline CDR1 SGHTA, CDR2 FQGTGA. This CDR3 has 15 amino acids. CDR3 region: CASSLNVGGDYEQYF. The CDR3 DNA is TGTGCCAGCAGCTTAAATGTCGGGGGAGACTACGAGCAGTACTTC.

V is TRBV24-1 and J is TRBJ1-5; a weak D match, TRBD1 (5 bases). V dropped 7 bases and J dropped 1 base, with 13 bases sitting between them. Germline CDR1 and CDR2: KGHDR and SFDVKD. This CDR3 comprises 15 residues. The CDR3 nucleotides are TGTGCCACCAGCGGGACCGAGGGCAGCAATCAGCCCCAGCATTTT. This sequence encodes CATSGTEGSNQPQHF.

For this clonotype: It is likely a read error, because the conserved phenylalanine at the end of the CDR3 is missing. The rearrangement joins TRBV5-1 to TRBJ2-4; a possible D gene is TRBD1 (6 bases). The end of the DNA is better explained by TRBJ2-7, so the J call may be wrong. The CDR3 spans 14 residues. Germline values: CDR1 SGHRS, CDR2 YFSETQ. CDR3 in DNA: TGCGCCAGCAGCTTGGAACAGGGCTTCGGCGAGCAGTACTGC. Its protein product is CASSLEQGFGEQYC.

V is TRBV20-1 and J is TRBJ2-1, with D possibly matching TRBD1 (5 bases). CDR1 DFQATT and CDR2 SNEGSKA come from the germline V gene (reference sequence). Trimming removed 8 bases from V and 6 bases from J, with 17 bases in between. The CDR3 consists of 13 residues. The CDR3 spells CSLRGSPLNEQFF. The CDR3 DNA is TGCAGTTTAAGGGGAAGCCCCCTCAATGAGCAGTTCTTC.